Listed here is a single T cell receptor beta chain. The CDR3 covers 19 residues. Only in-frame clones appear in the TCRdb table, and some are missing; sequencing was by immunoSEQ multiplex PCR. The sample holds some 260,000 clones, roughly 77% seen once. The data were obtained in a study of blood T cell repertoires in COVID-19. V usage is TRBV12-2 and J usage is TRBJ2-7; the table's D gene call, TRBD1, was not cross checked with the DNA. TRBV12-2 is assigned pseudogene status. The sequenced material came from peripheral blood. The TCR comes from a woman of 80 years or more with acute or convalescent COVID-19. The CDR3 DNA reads TGTGCAAGTCGCTTAGGGGGCCCGTCAGGGGGCGTCCGGGACTACGAGCAGTACTTC. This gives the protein CASRLGGPSGGVRDYEQYF.